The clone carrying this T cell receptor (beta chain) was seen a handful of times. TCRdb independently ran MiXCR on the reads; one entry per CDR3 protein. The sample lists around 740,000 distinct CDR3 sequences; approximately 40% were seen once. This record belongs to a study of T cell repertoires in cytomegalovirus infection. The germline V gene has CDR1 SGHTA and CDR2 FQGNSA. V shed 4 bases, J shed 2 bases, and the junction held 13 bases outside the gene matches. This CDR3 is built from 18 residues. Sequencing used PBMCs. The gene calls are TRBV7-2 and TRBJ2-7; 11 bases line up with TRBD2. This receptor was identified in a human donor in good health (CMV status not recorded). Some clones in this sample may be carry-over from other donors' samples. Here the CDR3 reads CASSSRTSGGRIAYEQYF. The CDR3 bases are TGTGCCAGCAGCTCCCGAACTAGCGGGGGCCGAATTGCCTACGAGCAGTACTTC.